The present T cell receptor (beta chain) was sequenced within a study of blood T cells in healthy people across ages. Next came a second PCR, run for about 7 to 11 cycles, which used a sample-barcoded 5' primer along with a J-beta primer mix. TCRdb re-derived calls from the 5' RACE reads in MiXCR, one entry per CDR3 protein. There are roughly 1.5 million distinct CDR3 sequences in the sample; roughly two fifths occur only once, and roughly 3.7% lies in the top ten. This clonotype was observed a handful of times. The CDR3 has 14 amino acids. V gave up 2 bases and J gave up 1 base, with 8 bases separating them. Looked up from germline, CDR1 is SGHAT and CDR2 is FQDESV (reference sequence).

This sequence was found in a woman aged 18-35 years in good health. The sample comprised blood. The chain recombines TRBV11-1 with TRBJ2-5; D not certain. The CDR3 region is CASSLTISQETQYF. CDR3 nucleotides: TGTGCCAGCAGCTTAACAATCTCCCAAGAGACCCAGTACTTC.